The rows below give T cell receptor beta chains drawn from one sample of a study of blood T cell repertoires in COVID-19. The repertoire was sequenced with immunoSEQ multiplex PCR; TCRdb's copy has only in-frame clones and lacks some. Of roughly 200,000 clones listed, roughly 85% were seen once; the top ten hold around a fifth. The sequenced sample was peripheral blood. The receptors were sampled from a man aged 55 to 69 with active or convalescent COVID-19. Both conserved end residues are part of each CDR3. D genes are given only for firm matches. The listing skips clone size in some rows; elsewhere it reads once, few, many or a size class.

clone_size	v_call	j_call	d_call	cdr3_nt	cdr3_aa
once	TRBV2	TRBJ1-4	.	TGTGCCAGCAGTGAGGACAGTATGTCCCCAAAGGAAAAACTGTTTTTT	CASSEDSMSPKEKLFF
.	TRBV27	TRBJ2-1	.	TGTGCCACGTCCCGTGTATCGTTGCACAGGGAGAGCAATGAGCAGTTCTTC	CATSRVSLHRESNEQFF
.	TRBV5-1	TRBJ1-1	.	TGCGCCAGCAGCTTAAGGTCAGACAGTTTGAACACTGAAGCTTTCTTT	CASSLRSDSLNTEAFF
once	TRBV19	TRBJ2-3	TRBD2	TGTGCCAGTAGCGGGGGGAAAGGGGATACGCAGTATTTT	CASSGGKGDTQYF
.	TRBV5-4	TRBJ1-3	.	TGTGCCAGCAGCTTGAGGGGTGCCTCTGGAAACACCATATATTTT	CASSLRGASGNTIYF
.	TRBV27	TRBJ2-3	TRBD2	TGTGCCAGCAAGTTGCTAGCGGGGGGAAGGACAGATACGCAGTATTTT	CASKLLAGGRTDTQYF
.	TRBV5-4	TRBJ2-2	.	TGTGCCAGCAGCCTAGGTTTAGGTCAGTCGAACACCGGGGAGCTGTTTTTT	CASSLGLGQSNTGELFF
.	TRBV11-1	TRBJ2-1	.	TGTGCCAGCAGCTCCTTCGGGACAATCGGGGGGAATGAGCAGTTCTTC	CASSSFGTIGGNEQFF
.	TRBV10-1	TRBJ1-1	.	TGCGCCAGCAGTGAAACCGAAGCAGGGAACACTGAAGCTTTCTTT	CASSETEAGNTEAFF
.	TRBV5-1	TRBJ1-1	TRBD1	TGCGCCAGCAGCGGGGGACAGGCGGGGAACACTGAAGCTTTCTTT	CASSGGQAGNTEAFF
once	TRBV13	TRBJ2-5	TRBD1	TGTGCCAGCAGCTTAGCGGGACGAAGCGGGACAGGGCGTCGGAGAGGAGAGACCCAGTACTTC	CASSLAGRSGTGRRRGETQYF
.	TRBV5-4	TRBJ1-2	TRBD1	TGTGCCAGCAGCTTGAATTCAGGGGGCTATGGCTACACCTTC	CASSLNSGGYGYTF
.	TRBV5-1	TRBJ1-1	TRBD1	TGCGCCAGCAGCGCGGGGGGGACAGTCGGGGCCGAAGCTTTCTTT	CASSAGGTVGAEAFF
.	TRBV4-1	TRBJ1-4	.	TGCGCCAGCAGCCAAGTTAATCCCAGGGGTAATGAAAAACTGTTTTTT	CASSQVNPRGNEKLFF
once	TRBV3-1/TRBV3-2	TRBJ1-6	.	TGTGCCAGCAGCCGGACAGTCAATTCACCCCTCCACTTT	CASSRTVNSPLHF
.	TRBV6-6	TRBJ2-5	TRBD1	TGTGCCAGCAGTTACCCACGAAGGGACAGGGCAGAGACCCAGTACTTC	CASSYPRRDRAETQYF